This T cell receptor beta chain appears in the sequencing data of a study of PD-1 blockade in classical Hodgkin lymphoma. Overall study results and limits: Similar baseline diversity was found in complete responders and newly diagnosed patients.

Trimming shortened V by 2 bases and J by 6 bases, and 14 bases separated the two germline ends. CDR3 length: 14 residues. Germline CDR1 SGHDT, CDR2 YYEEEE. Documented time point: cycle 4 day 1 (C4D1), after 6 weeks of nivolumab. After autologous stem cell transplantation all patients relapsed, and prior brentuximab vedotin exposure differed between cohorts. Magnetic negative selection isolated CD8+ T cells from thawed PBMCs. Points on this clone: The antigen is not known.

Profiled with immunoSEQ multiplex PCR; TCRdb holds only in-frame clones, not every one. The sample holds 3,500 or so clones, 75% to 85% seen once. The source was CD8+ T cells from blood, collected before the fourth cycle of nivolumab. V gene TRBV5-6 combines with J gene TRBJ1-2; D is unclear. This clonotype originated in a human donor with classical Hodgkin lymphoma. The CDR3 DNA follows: TGTGCCAGCAGCTTAGACTCCAACAGCCATGGCTACACCTTC. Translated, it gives CASSLDSNSHGYTF.